This passage covers 8 T cell receptor beta chains from one sample sequenced in a study of T cell responses to AZD1222 COVID-19 vaccine. Generated by immunoSEQ multiplex PCR, the TCRdb table keeps only in-frame clones and is missing some. This sample yields around 100,000 clones, of which around 81% are seen a single time; approximately 9.4% belongs to the top ten. Sequencing was performed on peripheral blood, taken on day 0 of AZD1222 vaccination. The receptors were sampled from an adult in good health.

V gene TRBV7-8 combines with J gene TRBJ2-7; TRBD1 aligns across 11 bases. J lost 3 bases, V lost 5 bases, and 9 bases had no gene match. The CDR3 loop spans 16 amino acids. Per germline, CDR1 SGHVS and CDR2 FQNEAQ. CDR3 region: CASSGPGQGGHYEQYF. As DNA, the CDR3 is TGTGCCAGCAGCGGTCCGGGACAGGGGGGCCACTACGAGCAGTACTTC.

The CDR3 nucleotides are TGTGCCAGTAACGCACTAAGAGGGGGGAACACTGAAGCTTTCTTT. Translation: CASNALRGGNTEAFF. The chain recombines TRBV19 with TRBJ1-1; D perhaps matches TRBD1 (6 bases). V was clipped by 7 bases and J by 1 base, with 16 bases between them. Germline-derived CDR1 and CDR2 are LNHDA and SQIVND (reference sequence). The CDR3 runs 15 residues.

This chain links TRBV28 with TRBJ2-7; TRBD1 aligns across 8 bases. Germline V gene data show CDR1 as MDHEN and CDR2 as SYDVKM. The CDR3 totals 15 residues. V trimming: 3 bases; J trimming: 5 bases; junction bases outside the gene matches: 9. The CDR3 nucleotides read TGTGCCAGCAGTTTTGCGGCAGGGGGCGTTGACGAGCAGTACTTC. This codes for CASSFAAGGVDEQYF. Drawing the rest from reference TRBV28 and TRBJ2-7, the complete variable domain is DVKVTQSSRYLVKRTGEKVFLECVQDMDHENMFWYRQDPGLGLRLIYFSYDVKMKEKGDIPEGYSVSREKKERFSLILESASTNQTSMYLCASSFAAGGVDEQYFGPGTRLTVT.

The J gene is TRBJ2-3, the V gene TRBV9; the D is unclear. The CDR3 spans 16 residues. The germline CDR1 and CDR2 sequences are SGDLS and YYNGEE. Trimming pared 0 bases from V and 2 bases from J, leaving 13 bases between. The CDR3 coding sequence is TGTGCCAGCAGCGTAGGAGCGCAAGAATTCACAGATACGCAGTATTTT. Its translation: CASSVGAQEFTDTQYF.

The CDR3 spells CASRGQGPGGELFF. The CDR3 DNA is TGTGCCAGCAGGGGCCAAGGCCCTGGCGGGGAGCTGTTTTTT. The genes are TRBV6-4 and TRBJ2-2; no clear D gene. The CDR3 length is 14 residues. Trimming took 6 bases from V and 7 from J, leaving 15 bases between them. Germline CDR1 MRHNA, CDR2 SNTAGT.

This clone was detected once. V and J are TRBV5-1 and TRBJ2-5, with D possibly being TRBD1 (6 bases). The ends were cut back, 4 bases at V and 0 bases at J, with 13 bases in the middle. Germline V gives CDR1 SGHRS, CDR2 YFSETQ. The CDR3 runs to 15 residues. The CDR3 here is CASSDIAGDQETQYF. DNA of the CDR3: TGCGCCAGCAGCGACATTGCAGGGGACCAAGAGACCCAGTACTTC. The full variable domain, rest sourced from reference TRBV5-1 and TRBJ2-5, is KAGVTQTPRYLIKTRGQQVTLSCSPISGHRSVSWYQQTPGQGLQFLFEYFSETQRNKGNFPGRFSGRQFSNSRSEMNVSTLELGDSALYLCASSDIAGDQETQYFGPGTRLLVL.

The chain joins TRBV28 to TRBJ2-5; D call uncertain. This CDR3 contains 12 residues. Trimming pared 2 bases from V and 7 bases from J, leaving 8 bases between. Germline loops: CDR1 MDHEN, CDR2 SYDVKM. DNA of the CDR3: TGTGCCAGCAGTTTAGTTTTAGGGACCCAGTACTTC. Its translation: CASSLVLGTQYF.

The rearrangement joins TRBV7-9 to TRBJ2-3; D call uncertain. This CDR3 contains 15 residues. V lost 5 bases and J 3 bases, leaving 15 bases between the germline ends. CDR1 is SEHNR, CDR2 FQNEAQ, per germline (reference sequence). The chain's CDR3 is CASSNPPGATDTQYF. The CDR3 region has the DNA TGTGCCAGCAGCAACCCCCCGGGTGCTACAGATACGCAGTATTTT.